The 10 T cell receptor beta chains below were found in one sample sequenced in a study of tumor-infiltrating lymphocytes in oesophageal squamous cell carcinoma. TCRdb independently ran MiXCR on the PCR reads; one entry per CDR3 protein. The sample contains 10,000 to 15,000 distinct CDR3 sequences, 58% of which appear only once. The sequenced sample was esophageal tumor tissue. Source of these receptors: a female donor with esophageal squamous cell carcinoma.

The rearrangement joins TRBV10-3 to TRBJ1-5; D perhaps matches TRBD1 (5 bases). The V gene lost 6 bases and the J gene lost 6 bases, with 12 bases spanning the gap. Germline values: CDR1 ENHRY, CDR2 SYGVKD. This CDR3 contains 13 residues. CDR3 loop: CAIRGGRGQPQHF. In DNA, the CDR3 is TGTGCCATCAGGGGGGGGAGGGGTCAGCCCCAGCATTTT.

CDR3 sequence reads: CASSLQVRDEQFF. Here the CDR3 DNA reads TGTGCCAGCAGCTTACAGGTGCGGGATGAGCAGTTCTTC. The V call is TRBV7-2, the J call TRBJ2-1; the D gene is possibly TRBD2 (5 bases). Germline values: CDR1 SGHTA, CDR2 FQGNSA. Between the trimmed V and J ends, which lost 2 bases and 8 bases, there was a span of 10 bases. This CDR3 is built from 13 residues.

The rearrangement uses TRBV6-8 and TRBJ2-3; 13 bases fit TRBD2. With the DNA end fitting TRBJ2-1 better, the J assignment may be wrong. Germline-derived CDR1 and CDR2 are MNHGY and SAAAGT. This CDR3 region has 16 residues. The CDR3 bases are TGTGCCAGCAGATGGCCGGGACTAGCGGGGAACAATGAGCAGTTCTTC. As protein: CASRWPGLAGNNEQFF.

J is TRBJ2-5 and V is TRBV7-3; TRBD1 matches 10 bases. Per germline, CDR1 SGHTA and CDR2 FQGTGA. The CDR3 is 15 amino acids. After removal of 5 bases from V and 2 bases from J, the junction contained 5 bases not matched to a gene. CDR3 bases: TGTGCCAGCAGCCCGACAGGGGGCACGCAAGAGACCCAGTACTTC. This codes for CASSPTGGTQETQYF.

The rearrangement joins TRBV7-3 to TRBJ2-7, with 8 bases aligning to TRBD2. The CDR3 has 16 residues. CDR1 SGHTA and CDR2 FQGTGA come from the germline V gene. The V gene end was trimmed by 0 bases and the J gene end by 7 bases; junction bases not matched to a gene: 11. CDR3 sequence reads: CASSLTWLAGYNEQYF. Here the CDR3 DNA reads TGTGCCAGCAGCTTAACGTGGCTAGCGGGCTACAATGAGCAGTACTTC.

This clonotype was observed at least ten times. The chain employs TRBV9 and TRBJ2-7; 7 bases are shared with TRBD2. Looked up from germline, CDR1 is SGDLS and CDR2 is YYNGEE. The CDR3 runs to 15 residues. With V trimmed by 0 bases and J by 3 bases, 6 bases remained unmatched. Here the CDR3 reads CASSVGGGEGYEQYF. CDR3 in DNA: TGTGCCAGCAGCGTAGGGGGAGGGGAGGGCTACGAGCAGTACTTC.

The V and J genes are TRBV7-2 and TRBJ1-1; no clear D gene. Per germline, CDR1 SGHTA and CDR2 FQGNSA. Trimming took off 4 bases at V and 3 bases at J, with 12 bases between the two ends. This CDR3 contains 14 residues. CDR3 coding DNA: TGTGCCAGCAGCTCGTCTTCAGGCTACACTGAAGCTTTCTTT. As protein: CASSSSSGYTEAFF.

Written as DNA, the CDR3 is TGTGCCAGCAGCTTAGTCCTCTGGGATACGCAGTATTTT. Its protein is CASSLVLWDTQYF. The gene calls are TRBV7-2 and TRBJ2-3; D is unresolved. Germline CDR1 and CDR2: SGHTA and FQGNSA. CDR3 length equals 13 residues. V lost 1 base, J lost 6 bases, and 8 bases lay in between.

In this sample, this clonotype turned up a few times. V usage is TRBV6-1 and J usage is TRBJ2-4; 11 nucleotides align to TRBD1. Germline CDR1 and CDR2: MNHNS and SASEGT. V lost 1 base and J lost 1; bases outside the gene matches: 6. The CDR3 has 18 amino acids. The CDR3 reads CASSEEGQGVWAKNIQYF. The CDR3 nucleotides read TGTGCCAGCAGTGAAGAGGGACAGGGGGTCTGGGCCAAAAACATTCAGTACTTC.

This clonotype was seen only once. J is TRBJ1-2 and V is TRBV7-2; D not resolved. V lost 3 bases and J lost 6, with 8 bases in between. This CDR3 is 12 amino acids long. Germline loops: CDR1 SGHTA, CDR2 FQGNSA. The CDR3 DNA sequence: TGTGCCAGCAGCTTCGGCCAGGATGGCTACACCTTC. It specifies CASSFGQDGYTF.